The 21 T cell receptor beta chains presented below share a single source sample, sequenced in a study of technical replicates of blood from several donors. Assay: immunoSEQ multiplex PCR; the TCRdb copy retains only in-frame clones and omits some. In the table there are roughly 80,000 clones, roughly 91% of which are singletons. Input material: T cells isolated from PBMCs. The receptors stem from a human donor in good health.

The chain uses TRBV4-2 and TRBJ2-1; TRBD2 is a possible D gene (6 bases). Germline V lookup: CDR1 LGHNA, CDR2 YNFKEQ. CDR3 length: 16 amino acids. V lost 0 bases and J lost 4, with 13 bases in between. DNA for the CDR3: TGTGCCAGCAGCCAAGAGTCTAGCGCGTATTACAATGAGCAGTTCTTC. Its translation is CASSQESSAYYNEQFF.

The chain carries TRBV9 and TRBJ1-1; 9 bases fit TRBD1. Germline CDR1 and CDR2: SGDLS and YYNGEE. The CDR3 length is 15 residues. The V gene end was trimmed by 4 bases and the J gene end by 8 bases; junction bases not matched to a gene: 12. CDR3 sequence reads: CASSPPGDRVQEAFF. The CDR3 bases are TGTGCCAGCAGCCCCCCCGGGGACAGGGTCCAGGAAGCTTTCTTT.

As DNA, the CDR3 is TGCGCCAGCAGCCAAGCGGGACAGGGTTTCATCTATGGCTACACCTTC. Its protein is CASSQAGQGFIYGYTF. V usage is TRBV4-1 and J usage is TRBJ1-2; 9 bases agree with TRBD1. CDR1 and CDR2 from the germline V gene are MGHRA and YSYEKL. J lost 4 bases, V lost 1 base, and 7 bases had no gene match. There are 16 residues in the CDR3.

The gene calls are TRBV9 and TRBJ1-6, with D hard to call. The length of the CDR3 is 15 residues. Trimming cost V 0 bases and J 10 bases, with 14 bases left between them. Germline V gene lookup returns CDR1 SGDLS and CDR2 YYNGEE. The CDR3 region is CASSVGEAPGSPLHF. As DNA, the CDR3 is TGTGCCAGCAGCGTAGGAGAGGCGCCGGGGTCACCCCTCCACTTT.

This chain joins TRBV29-1 and TRBJ1-1; 7 bases are a match to TRBD1. The germline CDR1 and CDR2 sequences are SQVTM and ANQGSEA. The CDR3 loop spans 14 amino acids. The J segment lost 0 bases and the V segment lost 2 bases, leaving 3 bases of the junction unmatched. The CDR3 nucleotides are TGCAGCGTTGAACCGACAGGGTTGAACACTGAAGCTTTCTTT. Its protein product is CSVEPTGLNTEAFF.

V usage is TRBV5-4 and J usage is TRBJ1-1; 11 bases line up with TRBD1. J was trimmed by 2 bases and V by 4 bases; bases with no gene match: 7. Germline V gives CDR1 SGHNT, CDR2 YYREEE (reference sequence). This CDR3 comprises 16 residues. The DNA of the CDR3 is TGTGCCAGCAGCCGGACAGGGGGCAGCGAAAACACTGAAGCTTTCTTT. This codes for CASSRTGGSENTEAFF.

J is TRBJ2-1 and V is TRBV10-1; 10 nucleotides align to TRBD2. The CDR3 is 16 amino acids. CDR1 and CDR2 from the germline V gene are WNHNN and SYGVQD (reference sequence). V lost 2 bases and J lost 6; bases outside the gene matches: 7. The CDR3 loop is CASSELSGRATNEQFF. CDR3 DNA: TGCGCCAGCAGTGAGCTAAGCGGGAGGGCCACCAATGAGCAGTTCTTC.

This chain joins TRBV5-4 and TRBJ2-3; 9 bases fit TRBD2. The V gene end was trimmed by 4 bases and the J gene end by 0 bases; junction bases not matched to a gene: 3. The V gene's germline CDR1 is SGHNT and CDR2 YYREEE (reference sequence). The length of the CDR3 is 15 residues. The CDR3 region is CASSRGGASTDTQYF. CDR3 DNA: TGTGCCAGCAGCCGCGGGGGGGCAAGCACAGATACGCAGTATTTT.

J is TRBJ2-7 and V is TRBV28; TRBD1 might be the D (6 bases). The CDR3 covers 13 residues. In germline, CDR1 is MDHEN, CDR2 SYDVKM. Deletions cut 3 bases from V and 1 base from J, with 7 bases between. CDR3 DNA sequence: TGTGCCAGCAGTTTCAGGGGTTCCTACGAGCAGTACTTC. This encodes CASSFRGSYEQYF.

This clone has just a few counts. This sequence joins TRBV27 and TRBJ2-7; D gene uncertain. Germline CDR1 MNHEY, CDR2 SMNVEV (reference sequence). This CDR3 is 11 amino acids long. Trimming took off 8 bases at V and 6 bases at J, with 11 bases between the two ends. The CDR3 nucleotides read TGTGCCAGCGGCACCTTTATCGAGCAGTACTTC. This gives the protein CASGTFIEQYF.

V is TRBV2 and J is TRBJ1-1; D remains unclear. CDR1 is SNHLY, CDR2 FYNNEI, per germline. The CDR3 length is 14 residues. Trimming shortened V by 7 bases and J by 5 bases, and 17 bases separated the two germline ends. CDR3 in amino acids: CASNAGTVGTEAFF. The CDR3 DNA is TGTGCCAGCAATGCGGGAACGGTCGGAACTGAAGCTTTCTTT.

The J gene is TRBJ2-5, the V gene TRBV5-1; TRBD1 might be the D (6 bases). Germline CDR1 and CDR2: SGHRS and YFSETQ. The CDR3 has 13 amino acids. Trimming stripped 4 bases from V and 2 bases from J, with 9 bases between. Here the CDR3 DNA reads TGCGCCAGCAGCCAGGACAGACAAGAGACCCAGTACTTC. The encoded protein is CASSQDRQETQYF.

The chain is built from TRBV5-1 and TRBJ2-7, with a possible D match to TRBD2 (6 bases). CDR1 and CDR2 from the germline V gene are SGHRS and YFSETQ. Trimming shortened V by 4 bases and J by 2 bases, and 19 bases separated the two germline ends. This CDR3 region has 16 residues. The CDR3 DNA reads TGCGCCAGCAGCGTCACAACCGGGGGACTCACCTACGAGCAGTACTTC. Translation gives CASSVTTGGLTYEQYF.

This clone has a single count. The chain combines TRBV11-3 with TRBJ1-1; 8 bases are a match to TRBD1. The CDR3 is made up of 12 amino acids. V was pared by 2 bases and J by 10 bases, with 3 bases of the junction left unmatched. CDR1 and CDR2 from the germline V gene are SGHNT and YENEEA. The CDR3 sequence: CASSLPDRGAFF. Here the CDR3 DNA reads TGTGCCAGCAGCTTACCCGACAGGGGAGCTTTCTTT. Complete variable domain (other parts from reference TRBV11-3 and TRBJ1-1): EAGVVQSPRYKIIEKKQPVAFWCNPISGHNTLYWYLQNLGQGPELLIRYENEEAVDDSQLPKDRFSAERLKGVDSTLKIQPAELGDSAVYLCASSLPDRGAFFGQGTRLTVV.

This chain connects TRBV2 to TRBJ1-2; no firm D call. Trimming took off 3 bases at V and 4 bases at J, with 12 bases between the two ends. The length of the CDR3 is 14 residues. The V gene's germline CDR1 is SNHLY and CDR2 FYNNEI. CDR3 loop: CASSDGRGFYGYTF. The CDR3 nucleotides read TGTGCCAGCAGTGATGGTAGAGGATTCTATGGCTACACCTTC.

This rearrangement joins TRBV28 to TRBJ2-4; 8 bases map to TRBD2. This CDR3 has 17 residues. CDR1 and CDR2 (germline): MDHEN, SYDVKM. V trimming: 8 bases; J trimming: 4 bases; junction bases outside the gene matches: 16. CDR3 sequence reads: CASGEESLEREKNIQYF. In DNA form, the CDR3 reads TGTGCCAGCGGCGAAGAAAGTTTGGAGCGGGAGAAAAACATTCAGTACTTC.

The rearrangement joins TRBV29-1 to TRBJ2-3; a weak D match, TRBD2 (5 bases). Per the germline V gene, CDR1 is SQVTM and CDR2 is ANQGSEA. CDR3 length: 16 residues. V lost 1 base to trimming and J lost 2 bases, with 16 bases between them. The CDR3 nucleotides read TGCAGCGTTGAAGGGTACGCGAAGCGGCCCACAGATACGCAGTATTTT. Amino acids: CSVEGYAKRPTDTQYF.

The V gene is TRBV9, the J gene TRBJ1-2; no clear D. Trimming left V 0 bases short and J 7 bases short, with 13 bases between. Per the germline V gene, CDR1 is SGDLS and CDR2 is YYNGEE. This CDR3 spans 14 amino acids. In nucleotides, the CDR3 is TGTGCCAGCAGCGTAGGTGGGGAGAGGGTTGGCTACACCTTC. It is translated as CASSVGGERVGYTF. The full variable domain, rest sourced from reference TRBV9 and TRBJ1-2, is DSGVTQTPKHLITATGQRVTLRCSPRSGDLSVYWYQQSLDQGLQFLIQYYNGEERAKGNILERFSAQQFPDLHSELNLSSLELGDSALYFCASSVGGERVGYTFGSGTRLTVV.

This clone was seen just once. This sequence joins TRBV5-5 and TRBJ2-5; 7 bases are a match to TRBD2. V trimming: 3 bases; J trimming: 1 base; junction bases outside the gene matches: 12. Germline loops: CDR1 SGHKS, CDR2 YYEKEE (reference sequence). The CDR3 extends over 17 amino acids. The CDR3 nucleotides are TGTGCCAGCAGCTACTTCGCCCGGGACTACCTCCAAGAGACCCAGTACTTC. It translates to CASSYFARDYLQETQYF.

This clone was picked up one time. The chain joins TRBV5-1 to TRBJ1-1; no clear D gene. V was shortened by 0 bases and J by 0 bases, with 6 bases between the two germline ends. The germline V gene encodes CDR1 SGHRS and CDR2 YFSETQ. The CDR3 loop spans 14 amino acids. CDR3 protein: CASSLDTLNTEAFF. CDR3 DNA sequence: TGCGCCAGCAGCTTGGACACCTTGAACACTGAAGCTTTCTTT.

In this sample, this clone turned up a few times. This CDR3 is CASSLGHSNTGELFF. In DNA form, the CDR3 reads TGCGCCAGCAGCTTGGGACACTCGAACACCGGGGAGCTGTTTTTT. The gene calls are TRBV5-1 and TRBJ2-2, with D unresolved. The CDR3 runs 15 residues. The germline gives CDR1 SGHRS, CDR2 YFSETQ. V was pared by 0 bases and J by 0 bases, with 6 bases between.